What follows are 21 T cell receptor beta chains derived from one specimen sequenced in a study of graft-versus-host responses after intestinal transplantation (dated by TCRdb to about 2021). The sample's time point label is to be understood as: cells obtained before transplantation from donor or recipient. To prepare the library, the immunoSEQ multiplex PCR assay was applied. The source is immuneACCESS, and TCRdb retained only in-frame sequences with V and J called. Part of the clones is not carried over; for the studies checked, unresolved V genes explain less than half of this, and the remainder is unexplained. Present in this sample are approximately 81,000 clones, around 86% of which were seen just once. Of the sample, 8% falls within the top ten clones. Their antigens remain unidentified. Source: unstimulated CD8+ T cells sorted from spleen or lymph node cells, taken before transplant. The receptors were sampled from a human donor who was the organ donor for an intestinal transplant.

The V gene is TRBV4-1, the J gene TRBJ1-5; 7 nucleotides line up with TRBD1. V trimming: 1 base; J trimming: 6 bases; junction bases outside the gene matches: 9. The CDR3 loop spans 16 amino acids. Germline values: CDR1 MGHRA, CDR2 YSYEKL. The CDR3 region has the DNA TGCGCCAGCAGCCAAGTAGCAGGGGGTACTTCTCAGCCCCAGCATTTT. Its protein product is CASSQVAGGTSQPQHF.

The chain couples TRBV6-5 to TRBJ1-1; D might be TRBD1 (5 bases). Germline-derived CDR1 and CDR2 are MNHEY and SVGAGI. V was trimmed by 7 bases and J by 0 bases, leaving 9 bases between them. CDR3 length equals 13 residues. CDR3 DNA: TGTGCCAGCAACCCGACAGTGAACACTGAAGCTTTCTTT. Translating gives CASNPTVNTEAFF.

V is TRBV7-9 and J is TRBJ2-2; 8 positions match TRBD1. After removal of 8 bases from V and 3 bases from J, the junction contained 5 bases not matched to a gene. Germline V gene sequence: CDR1 SEHNR, CDR2 FQNEAQ (reference sequence). This CDR3 region has 14 residues. As DNA, the CDR3 is TGTGCCAGCTCGGACAGGGAGTACACCGGGGAGCTGTTTTTT. Its translation: CASSDREYTGELFF.

This chain links TRBV5-8 with TRBJ2-6; the match to TRBD1 covers 7 bases. The trim removed 5 bases at V and 4 bases at J, leaving 15 bases unmatched. The CDR3 contains 18 residues. CDR1 and CDR2 from the germline V gene are SGHTS and YDEGEE. This chain's CDR3 is CASSQDRYKFSGANVLTF. The CDR3 DNA reads TGTGCCAGCAGTCAGGACAGGTATAAGTTCTCGGGGGCCAACGTCCTGACTTTC. Using reference TRBV5-8 and TRBJ2-6 for the parts outside the CDR3, the full variable domain is EAGVTQSPTHLIKTRGQQATLRCSPISGHTSVYWYQQALGLGLQFLLWYDEGEERNRGNFPPRFSGRQFPNYSSELNVNALELEDSALYLCASSQDRYKFSGANVLTFGAGSRLTVL.

Concerning this clone itself: At one of its ends the junction is not consistent with the germline gene, which may arise from a read error. The chain has TRBV19 and TRBJ1-5, with 7 bases identical to TRBD1. The CDR3 covers 14 residues. Germline CDR1 LNHDA, CDR2 SQIVND (reference sequence). Here the CDR3 DNA reads TGTGCCAGTAGGGGGGACAGTAGCGATCAGCCCCAGCATTTT. Its protein is CASRGDSSDQPQHF.

The chain combines TRBV10-2 with TRBJ2-7; D uncertain. CDR3 size: 13 residues. The V gene's germline CDR1 is WSHSY and CDR2 SAAADI. Trimming took 3 bases from V and 2 from J, leaving 8 bases between them. The CDR3 is CASSEGIAYEQYF. Written as DNA, the CDR3 is TGCGCCAGCAGTGAAGGAATCGCCTACGAGCAGTACTTC.

This sequence joins TRBV11-2 and TRBJ1-6, with 11 bases aligning to TRBD1. Germline V gene data show CDR1 as SGHAT and CDR2 as FQNNGV. V was clipped by 2 bases and J by 9 bases; unmatched bases: 9. The CDR3 is made up of 17 amino acids. CDR3 bases: TGTGCCAGCAGCTTAAGGCGGGACAGGGGGAACGGTTCACCCCTCCACTTT. Amino acids: CASSLRRDRGNGSPLHF.

This rearrangement joins TRBV4-2 to TRBJ1-4; TRBD1 agrees at 8 bases. The CDR3 sequence is 16 residues long. The V and J ends lost 0 bases and 4 bases, in that order; junction bases with no gene match: 4. Germline V gene sequence: CDR1 LGHNA, CDR2 YNFKEQ. For the CDR3, the DNA is TGTGCCAGCAGCCAAGATCCGGGACAGGTTAATGAAAAACTGTTTTTT. It codes for CASSQDPGQVNEKLFF.

The gene calls are TRBV19 and TRBJ2-2; 10 nucleotides match TRBD1. V gave up 7 bases and J gave up 5 bases; unmatched junction bases: 7. CDR3 length: 15 amino acids. CDR1 is LNHDA, CDR2 SQIVND, per germline (reference sequence). The DNA of the CDR3 is TGTGCCAGTACCCGCGGGACAGGGGAGACCGGGGAGCTGTTTTTT. This encodes CASTRGTGETGELFF.

V usage is TRBV5-5 and J usage is TRBJ2-5; D gene uncertain. This CDR3 has 13 amino acids. V was shortened by 4 bases and J by 5 bases, with 12 bases between the two germline ends. Germline CDR1 and CDR2: SGHKS and YYEKEE (reference sequence). The CDR3 here is CASSIDPGETQYF. The CDR3 DNA reads TGTGCCAGCAGCATAGACCCCGGGGAGACCCAGTACTTC.

CDR3 bases: TGCGCCAGCAGAAATAGCCCTGCGTTAGCTCAGCCCCAGCATTTT. Residues: CASRNSPALAQPQHF. The chain links TRBV4-1 to TRBJ1-5; no firm D call. The CDR3 extends over 15 amino acids. Germline values: CDR1 MGHRA, CDR2 YSYEKL. V dropped 6 bases and J dropped 6 bases, with 18 bases sitting between them.

This chain links TRBV6-5 with TRBJ2-1; D gene ambiguous. Trimming removed 7 bases from V and 0 bases from J, with 13 bases in between. This CDR3 spans 15 amino acids. Germline-derived CDR1 and CDR2 are MNHEY and SVGAGI. CDR3 protein: CASTPSRPSYNEQFF. The CDR3 DNA follows: TGTGCCAGCACTCCCTCCCGGCCCTCCTACAATGAGCAGTTCTTC.

The chain is built from TRBV7-7 and TRBJ2-7, with TRBD2 identical over 8 bases. The CDR3 runs 18 residues. V shed 6 bases and J 4 bases; nucleotides not matched to a gene: 20. Germline loops: CDR1 SSHAT, CDR2 FNYEAQ (reference sequence). CDR3 amino acids: CASRGRGGHPVILYEQYF. The DNA for the CDR3 is TGTGCCAGCAGGGGACGGGGGGGCCACCCGGTCATACTTTACGAGCAGTACTTC.

In regard to this clone: This sample includes further DNA sequences coding for the same CDR3. The chain has TRBV6-6 and TRBJ1-5; tentatively, D is TRBD1 (6 bases). This CDR3 has 14 residues. Trimming pared 5 bases from V and 8 bases from J, leaving 16 bases between. Per the germline V gene, CDR1 is MNHNY and CDR2 is SVGAGI (reference sequence). The CDR3 loop is CASSRQVAEEPQHF. The CDR3 nucleotides are TGTGCCAGCAGTCGACAGGTGGCGGAGGAGCCCCAGCATTTT.

The chain joins TRBV4-1 to TRBJ1-6; D is possibly TRBD1 (6 bases). CDR1 is MGHRA, CDR2 YSYEKL, per germline. The CDR3 length is 13 residues. The germline V and J ends were trimmed by 3 bases and 10 bases, with 10 bases remaining between them. The CDR3 DNA reads TGCGCCAGCAGCCAGGCAGGGGACTCACCCCTCCACTTT. Residues: CASSQAGDSPLHF.

The chain links TRBV27 to TRBJ2-3, with TRBD1 as a possible D gene (5 bases). The CDR3 runs 16 residues. Germline CDR1 is MNHEY and CDR2 is SMNVEV (reference sequence). V was clipped by 0 bases and J by 0 bases, with 10 bases between them. The DNA for the CDR3 is TGTGCCAGCAGTTTATCCCATGGGGCTAGCACAGATACGCAGTATTTT. This gives the protein CASSLSHGASTDTQYF.

In this sample, this clone turned up once. V is TRBV29-1 and J is TRBJ2-1; 9 nucleotides agree with TRBD1. In germline, CDR1 is SQVTM, CDR2 ANQGSEA. The CDR3 has 14 amino acids. V lost 4 bases to trimming and J lost 0 bases; unmatched junction nucleotides: 1. CDR3 coding DNA: TGCAGCGTTGGGGACAGGGACTCCTACAATGAGCAGTTCTTC. It encodes CSVGDRDSYNEQFF.

The chain combines TRBV5-1 with TRBJ1-2, with no clear D. Deletions cut 1 base from V and 3 bases from J, with 7 bases between. Germline CDR1 reads SGHRS; CDR2 reads YFSETQ. This CDR3 is built from 13 residues. The CDR3 here is CASSLQVDYGYTF. As DNA, the CDR3 is TGCGCCAGCAGCTTGCAGGTGGACTATGGCTACACCTTC.

V usage is TRBV9 and J usage is TRBJ2-7; perhaps TRBD1 as D (6 bases). V was trimmed by 4 bases and J by 2 bases, leaving 10 bases between them. Germline values: CDR1 SGDLS, CDR2 YYNGEE. The CDR3 is 13 amino acids. CDR3 bases: TGTGCCAGCAGCAGGGACACTACCTACGAGCAGTACTTC. Its translation is CASSRDTTYEQYF.

The V and J genes are TRBV28 and TRBJ1-1, with D uncertain. The germline V and J ends were trimmed by 9 bases and 0 bases, with 14 bases remaining between them. The CDR3 has 14 amino acids. Germline V gene sequence: CDR1 MDHEN, CDR2 SYDVKM. This CDR3 is CASRFIGMNTEAFF. DNA for the CDR3: TGTGCCAGTCGGTTTATCGGGATGAACACTGAAGCTTTCTTT.

The V and J genes are TRBV7-2 and TRBJ1-5; no firm D call. Germline lookup yields CDR1 SGHTA and CDR2 FQGNSA. V lost 4 bases and J 2 bases, leaving 15 bases between the germline ends. The CDR3 runs 16 residues. The CDR3 nucleotides are TGTGCCAGCAGCTGGGCAGTTTCAGGCGGCAATCAGCCCCAGCATTTT. This gives the protein CASSWAVSGGNQPQHF.